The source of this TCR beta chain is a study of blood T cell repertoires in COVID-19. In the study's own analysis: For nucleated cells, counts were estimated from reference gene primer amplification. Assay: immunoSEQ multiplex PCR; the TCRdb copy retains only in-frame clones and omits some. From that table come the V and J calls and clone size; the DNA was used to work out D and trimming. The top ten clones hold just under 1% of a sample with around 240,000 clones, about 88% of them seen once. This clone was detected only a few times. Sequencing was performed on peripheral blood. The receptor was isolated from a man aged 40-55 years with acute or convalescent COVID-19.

The CDR3 reads CASSYSMGQSNYGYTF. Written as DNA, the CDR3 is TGTGCCAGCAGTTACTCGATGGGACAGAGTAACTATGGCTACACCTTC. This chain uses TRBV6-5 with TRBJ1-2; 7 bases are a match to TRBD1. This CDR3 region has 16 residues. Germline V gene sequence: CDR1 MNHEY, CDR2 SVGAGI. The J segment lost 1 base and the V segment lost 0 bases, leaving 5 bases of the junction unmatched.